These 26 T cell receptor beta chains originate from one sample sequenced in a study of siplizumab effects on memory and regulatory T cells. This table comes from immunoSEQ multiplex PCR, and its TCRdb copy is limited to in-frame clones, with some not included. The table records approximately 100,000 clones, about 94% of them present only once. Sequenced sample: non-Treg CD4+ T cells sorted from blood. These receptors all come from a human donor in good health.

The V gene is TRBV28, the J gene TRBJ1-4, with 8 bases that match TRBD1. With V trimmed by 0 bases and J by 7 bases, 4 bases remained unmatched. Germline lookup yields CDR1 MDHEN and CDR2 SYDVKM. The CDR3 length is 15 residues. The CDR3: CASSLWTGAGEKLFF. The CDR3 nucleotides read TGTGCCAGCAGTTTATGGACAGGGGCAGGTGAAAAACTGTTTTTT. Filled out from reference TRBV28 and TRBJ1-4, the complete variable domain reads DVKVTQSSRYLVKRTGEKVFLECVQDMDHENMFWYRQDPGLGLRLIYFSYDVKMKEKGDIPEGYSVSREKKERFSLILESASTNQTSMYLCASSLWTGAGEKLFFGSGTQLSVL.

CDR3 DNA: TGTGCCAGCAGTTCCACCCAACTCTTGACAGATACGCAGTATTTT. Its translation is CASSSTQLLTDTQYF. The V and J genes are TRBV6-5 and TRBJ2-3; D is unresolved. Germline V lookup: CDR1 MNHEY, CDR2 SVGAGI. Trimming removed 4 bases at V and 3 bases at J, with 14 bases between. The CDR3 loop spans 15 amino acids.

This chain uses TRBV6-6 with TRBJ2-5; unclear D gene. Looked up from germline, CDR1 is MNHNY and CDR2 is SVGAGI (reference sequence). The CDR3 sequence is 14 residues long. Deletions cut 6 bases from V and 5 bases from J, with 16 bases between. CDR3 nucleotides: TGTGCCAGCAGCCACAGTTACGGTGGCGAGACCCAGTACTTC. Its translation is CASSHSYGGETQYF.

This clone was counted between two and nine times. The J gene is TRBJ2-3, the V gene TRBV6-6; 8 nucleotides agree with TRBD1. The CDR3 extends over 15 amino acids. In germline, CDR1 is MNHNY, CDR2 SVGAGI (reference sequence). The V segment lost 6 bases and the J segment 6 bases; nucleotides outside the gene matches: 11. Here the CDR3 reads CASSPDRGFWDTQYF. CDR3 nucleotide sequence: TGTGCCAGCAGCCCCGACAGGGGCTTTTGGGATACGCAGTATTTT.

Concerning this clone itself: Other DNA sequences in the sample encode the same CDR3. CDR3 residues: CASSYSVAGPFYTF. Here the CDR3 DNA reads TGTGCCAGCAGTTACTCGGTGGCAGGACCTTTCTACACCTTC. V gene TRBV6-5 combines with J gene TRBJ1-2; D not resolved. The CDR3 spans 14 residues. Between the trimmed V and J ends, which lost 0 bases and 10 bases, there was a span of 15 bases. Per germline, CDR1 MNHEY and CDR2 SVGAGI.

Only a few counts were recorded for this clone. The V call is TRBV6-6, the J call TRBJ1-2; TRBD1 matches 8 bases. Germline CDR1 MNHNY, CDR2 SVGAGI (reference sequence). V lost 8 bases, J lost 4 bases, and 6 bases stayed unmatched. The CDR3 is 13 amino acids. CDR3 in amino acids: CASFLQGGYGYTF. CDR3 sequence (DNA): TGTGCCAGCTTTCTACAGGGGGGCTATGGCTACACCTTC.

This clone has more than one count but fewer than ten. The gene calls are TRBV7-8 and TRBJ1-6, with D perhaps TRBD1 (5 bases). The CDR3 runs 13 residues. The V and J ends lost 5 bases and 9 bases respectively, with 11 bases between them. CDR1 is SGHVS, CDR2 FQNEAQ, per germline. The CDR3 DNA reads TGTGCCAGCAGCCCCATGCAGGGTTCACCCCTCCACTTT. Translated, it gives CASSPMQGSPLHF.

The rearrangement joins TRBV6-6 to TRBJ2-3; D gene unclear. V was shortened by 0 bases and J by 0 bases, with 7 bases between the two germline ends. CDR3 size: 15 residues. Per the germline V gene, CDR1 is MNHNY and CDR2 is SVGAGI (reference sequence). The CDR3 region is CASSYSITSTDTQYF. The CDR3 DNA reads TGTGCCAGCAGTTACTCGATCACAAGCACAGATACGCAGTATTTT.

The rearrangement links TRBV2 to TRBJ2-5; maybe TRBD1 (5 bases). The ends were cut back, 3 bases at V and 3 bases at J, with 8 bases in the middle. CDR1 is SNHLY and CDR2 is FYNNEI in the germline V gene. The CDR3 has 13 amino acids. The CDR3 nucleotides read TGTGCCAGCAGTGAGGGGCGGAAAGAGACCCAGTACTTC. This codes for CASSEGRKETQYF.

In this sample, this clone turned up once. This chain connects TRBV5-4 to TRBJ2-2; no clear D gene. The CDR3 is made up of 16 amino acids. Trimming removed 7 bases at V and 0 bases at J, with 16 bases between. Germline V CDR1 and CDR2: SGHNT, YYREEE (reference sequence). The CDR3 region is CASSRTSATNTGELFF. Here the CDR3 DNA reads TGTGCCAGCTCAAGGACGTCCGCTACGAACACCGGGGAGCTGTTTTTT.

The genes are TRBV5-1 and TRBJ1-2; TRBD1 aligns across 9 bases. CDR3 length: 14 amino acids. Trimming cost V 0 bases and J 8 bases; bases outside gene matches: 5. Germline-derived CDR1 and CDR2 are SGHRS and YFSETQ. CDR3 residues: CASSLGTGELGYTF. The CDR3 DNA reads as TGCGCCAGCAGCTTGGGGACAGGGGAATTGGGCTACACCTTC. Full variable domain (rest looked up from reference TRBV5-1 and TRBJ1-2): KAGVTQTPRYLIKTRGQQVTLSCSPISGHRSVSWYQQTPGQGLQFLFEYFSETQRNKGNFPGRFSGRQFSNSRSEMNVSTLELGDSALYLCASSLGTGELGYTFGSGTRLTVV.

The chain combines TRBV18 with TRBJ1-3; D is uncertain. Trimming removed 3 bases from V and 0 bases from J, with 9 bases in between. Germline CDR1 and CDR2: KGHSH and LQKENI. This CDR3 spans 15 amino acids. The CDR3 here is CASSPIPGSGNTIYF. CDR3 nucleotide sequence: TGTGCCAGCTCACCGATCCCCGGCTCTGGAAACACCATATATTTT.

This chain uses TRBV5-1 with TRBJ1-4; 10 positions agree with TRBD1. The junction had 5 bases not matched to a gene; V was cut back by 3 bases and J by 6 bases. CDR1 and CDR2 from the germline V gene are SGHRS and YFSETQ. The length of the CDR3 is 15 residues. CDR3 coding DNA: TGCGCCAGCAGCTGGAGCGGGACAGGGGATGAAAAACTGTTTTTT. It specifies CASSWSGTGDEKLFF.

V is TRBV14 and J is TRBJ2-1; 9 positions agree with TRBD1. V trimming: 1 base; J trimming: 7 bases; junction bases outside the gene matches: 8. This CDR3 is 16 amino acids long. Germline V gene data show CDR1 as SGHDN and CDR2 as FVKESK. As DNA, the CDR3 is TGTGCCAGCAGCCAAGGGTCCGGGACAGGGCTAAATGAGCAGTTCTTC. This sequence encodes CASSQGSGTGLNEQFF.

The chain carries TRBV9 and TRBJ1-5, with 9 bases identical to TRBD1. The CDR3 loop spans 15 amino acids. CDR1 and CDR2 (germline): SGDLS, YYNGEE. After removal of 4 bases from V and 3 bases from J, the junction contained 5 bases not matched to a gene. Written as DNA, the CDR3 is TGTGCCAGCAGCAGAGGGACAGGGAACAATCAGCCCCAGCATTTT. This codes for CASSRGTGNNQPQHF.

V usage is TRBV7-2 and J usage is TRBJ1-1; D is undetermined. In germline, CDR1 is SGHTA, CDR2 FQGNSA. Trimming removed 2 bases at V and 0 bases at J, with 10 bases between. This CDR3 is 15 amino acids long. CDR3 region: CASSLMGSMNTEAFF. CDR3 sequence (DNA): TGTGCCAGCAGCTTAATGGGGAGTATGAACACTGAAGCTTTCTTT.

The rearrangement joins TRBV29-1 to TRBJ1-5; perhaps TRBD1 as D (6 bases). With 4 bases removed from V and 4 bases from J, the gap between germline ends came to 11 bases. The germline gives CDR1 SQVTM, CDR2 ANQGSEA. The CDR3 contains 13 residues. CDR3 region: CSVGEGGNQPQHF. CDR3 coding DNA: TGCAGCGTTGGGGAGGGGGGAAATCAGCCCCAGCATTTT.

The V call is TRBV4-1, the J call TRBJ1-4; 8 positions agree with TRBD1. The V gene's germline CDR1 is MGHRA and CDR2 YSYEKL. The CDR3 is 16 residues long. V gave up 1 base and J gave up 4 bases; unmatched junction bases: 5. The CDR3 sequence is CASSQVRTGGNEKLFF. The CDR3, as DNA: TGCGCCAGCAGCCAAGTCCGCACAGGGGGTAATGAAAAACTGTTTTTT.

This clone has just a few counts. The CDR3 here is CASSDVGFGNTEAFF. The CDR3 DNA follows: TGCGCCAGCAGTGATGTTGGGTTCGGGAACACTGAAGCTTTCTTT. The chain joins TRBV10-2 to TRBJ1-1; no firm D call. The CDR3 sequence is 15 residues long. V lost 3 bases and J 1 base, leaving 12 bases between the germline ends. Germline V gene sequence: CDR1 WSHSY, CDR2 SAAADI.

In the case of this clone: The sample contains more than one DNA sequence encoding this CDR3. The V and J genes are TRBV7-3 and TRBJ2-3; 7 nucleotides line up with TRBD2. Trimming took 5 bases from V and 0 from J; bases not matched to a gene: 2. Germline V gives CDR1 SGHTA, CDR2 FQGTGA. The length of the CDR3 is 14 residues. This CDR3 is CASSLGLSTDTQYF. The CDR3, as DNA: TGTGCCAGCAGCCTGGGACTAAGCACAGATACGCAGTATTTT.

The chain couples TRBV27 to TRBJ1-6; D perhaps matches TRBD1 (6 bases). V lost 2 bases and J 9 bases, leaving 11 bases between the germline ends. The CDR3 runs 14 residues. Germline CDR1 reads MNHEY; CDR2 reads SMNVEV (reference sequence). Here the CDR3 DNA reads TGTGCCAGCAGTTTACAGAACAGGGTTTCACCCCTCCACTTT. Its protein is CASSLQNRVSPLHF.

The chain joins TRBV7-9 to TRBJ2-7; the D gene is possibly TRBD1 (6 bases). CDR1 SEHNR and CDR2 FQNEAQ come from the germline V gene (reference sequence). V gave up 6 bases and J gave up 3 bases, with 12 bases separating them. CDR3 length: 13 residues. The chain's CDR3 is CASRPTGNYEQYF. CDR3 DNA sequence: TGTGCCAGCAGACCCACAGGGAACTACGAGCAGTACTTC.

The table lists this clone with a count of one. The chain recombines TRBV19 with TRBJ2-3, with D perhaps TRBD2 (6 bases). CDR1 LNHDA and CDR2 SQIVND come from the germline V gene (reference sequence). V lost 1 base and J 6 bases, leaving 14 bases between the germline ends. This CDR3 has 15 amino acids. As DNA, the CDR3 is TGTGCCAGTAGTATAGGTGACGCGGGGTGGGATACGCAGTATTTT. Amino acids: CASSIGDAGWDTQYF.

This chain links TRBV5-1 with TRBJ2-6; TRBD1 is a possible D gene (6 bases). Trimming pared 4 bases from V and 0 bases from J, leaving 14 bases between. The CDR3 loop spans 17 amino acids. Germline lookup yields CDR1 SGHRS and CDR2 YFSETQ. The CDR3 loop is CASSISTGSSGANVLTF. The CDR3 DNA is TGCGCCAGCAGCATTTCTACAGGGAGCTCTGGGGCCAACGTCCTGACTTTC. The entire variable domain, with the rest obtained from reference TRBV5-1 and TRBJ2-6, is as follows: KAGVTQTPRYLIKTRGQQVTLSCSPISGHRSVSWYQQTPGQGLQFLFEYFSETQRNKGNFPGRFSGRQFSNSRSEMNVSTLELGDSALYLCASSISTGSSGANVLTFGAGSRLTVL.

The genes are TRBV19 and TRBJ1-2, with 8 bases that match TRBD1. This CDR3 has 15 residues. CDR1 is LNHDA, CDR2 SQIVND, per germline (reference sequence). V was pared by 6 bases and J by 4 bases, with 10 bases of the junction left unmatched. CDR3 sequence: CASSRTGTGPYGYTF. CDR3 DNA: TGTGCCAGTAGCCGAACCGGGACAGGACCCTATGGCTACACCTTC.

CDR3 region: CASSPMETQYF. Written as DNA, the CDR3 is TGTGCCAGCTCACCTATGGAGACCCAGTACTTC. The chain employs TRBV18 and TRBJ2-5; no firm D call. This CDR3 spans 11 amino acids. CDR1 and CDR2 from the germline V gene are KGHSH and LQKENI. Trimming left V 3 bases short and J 5 bases short, with 4 bases between.